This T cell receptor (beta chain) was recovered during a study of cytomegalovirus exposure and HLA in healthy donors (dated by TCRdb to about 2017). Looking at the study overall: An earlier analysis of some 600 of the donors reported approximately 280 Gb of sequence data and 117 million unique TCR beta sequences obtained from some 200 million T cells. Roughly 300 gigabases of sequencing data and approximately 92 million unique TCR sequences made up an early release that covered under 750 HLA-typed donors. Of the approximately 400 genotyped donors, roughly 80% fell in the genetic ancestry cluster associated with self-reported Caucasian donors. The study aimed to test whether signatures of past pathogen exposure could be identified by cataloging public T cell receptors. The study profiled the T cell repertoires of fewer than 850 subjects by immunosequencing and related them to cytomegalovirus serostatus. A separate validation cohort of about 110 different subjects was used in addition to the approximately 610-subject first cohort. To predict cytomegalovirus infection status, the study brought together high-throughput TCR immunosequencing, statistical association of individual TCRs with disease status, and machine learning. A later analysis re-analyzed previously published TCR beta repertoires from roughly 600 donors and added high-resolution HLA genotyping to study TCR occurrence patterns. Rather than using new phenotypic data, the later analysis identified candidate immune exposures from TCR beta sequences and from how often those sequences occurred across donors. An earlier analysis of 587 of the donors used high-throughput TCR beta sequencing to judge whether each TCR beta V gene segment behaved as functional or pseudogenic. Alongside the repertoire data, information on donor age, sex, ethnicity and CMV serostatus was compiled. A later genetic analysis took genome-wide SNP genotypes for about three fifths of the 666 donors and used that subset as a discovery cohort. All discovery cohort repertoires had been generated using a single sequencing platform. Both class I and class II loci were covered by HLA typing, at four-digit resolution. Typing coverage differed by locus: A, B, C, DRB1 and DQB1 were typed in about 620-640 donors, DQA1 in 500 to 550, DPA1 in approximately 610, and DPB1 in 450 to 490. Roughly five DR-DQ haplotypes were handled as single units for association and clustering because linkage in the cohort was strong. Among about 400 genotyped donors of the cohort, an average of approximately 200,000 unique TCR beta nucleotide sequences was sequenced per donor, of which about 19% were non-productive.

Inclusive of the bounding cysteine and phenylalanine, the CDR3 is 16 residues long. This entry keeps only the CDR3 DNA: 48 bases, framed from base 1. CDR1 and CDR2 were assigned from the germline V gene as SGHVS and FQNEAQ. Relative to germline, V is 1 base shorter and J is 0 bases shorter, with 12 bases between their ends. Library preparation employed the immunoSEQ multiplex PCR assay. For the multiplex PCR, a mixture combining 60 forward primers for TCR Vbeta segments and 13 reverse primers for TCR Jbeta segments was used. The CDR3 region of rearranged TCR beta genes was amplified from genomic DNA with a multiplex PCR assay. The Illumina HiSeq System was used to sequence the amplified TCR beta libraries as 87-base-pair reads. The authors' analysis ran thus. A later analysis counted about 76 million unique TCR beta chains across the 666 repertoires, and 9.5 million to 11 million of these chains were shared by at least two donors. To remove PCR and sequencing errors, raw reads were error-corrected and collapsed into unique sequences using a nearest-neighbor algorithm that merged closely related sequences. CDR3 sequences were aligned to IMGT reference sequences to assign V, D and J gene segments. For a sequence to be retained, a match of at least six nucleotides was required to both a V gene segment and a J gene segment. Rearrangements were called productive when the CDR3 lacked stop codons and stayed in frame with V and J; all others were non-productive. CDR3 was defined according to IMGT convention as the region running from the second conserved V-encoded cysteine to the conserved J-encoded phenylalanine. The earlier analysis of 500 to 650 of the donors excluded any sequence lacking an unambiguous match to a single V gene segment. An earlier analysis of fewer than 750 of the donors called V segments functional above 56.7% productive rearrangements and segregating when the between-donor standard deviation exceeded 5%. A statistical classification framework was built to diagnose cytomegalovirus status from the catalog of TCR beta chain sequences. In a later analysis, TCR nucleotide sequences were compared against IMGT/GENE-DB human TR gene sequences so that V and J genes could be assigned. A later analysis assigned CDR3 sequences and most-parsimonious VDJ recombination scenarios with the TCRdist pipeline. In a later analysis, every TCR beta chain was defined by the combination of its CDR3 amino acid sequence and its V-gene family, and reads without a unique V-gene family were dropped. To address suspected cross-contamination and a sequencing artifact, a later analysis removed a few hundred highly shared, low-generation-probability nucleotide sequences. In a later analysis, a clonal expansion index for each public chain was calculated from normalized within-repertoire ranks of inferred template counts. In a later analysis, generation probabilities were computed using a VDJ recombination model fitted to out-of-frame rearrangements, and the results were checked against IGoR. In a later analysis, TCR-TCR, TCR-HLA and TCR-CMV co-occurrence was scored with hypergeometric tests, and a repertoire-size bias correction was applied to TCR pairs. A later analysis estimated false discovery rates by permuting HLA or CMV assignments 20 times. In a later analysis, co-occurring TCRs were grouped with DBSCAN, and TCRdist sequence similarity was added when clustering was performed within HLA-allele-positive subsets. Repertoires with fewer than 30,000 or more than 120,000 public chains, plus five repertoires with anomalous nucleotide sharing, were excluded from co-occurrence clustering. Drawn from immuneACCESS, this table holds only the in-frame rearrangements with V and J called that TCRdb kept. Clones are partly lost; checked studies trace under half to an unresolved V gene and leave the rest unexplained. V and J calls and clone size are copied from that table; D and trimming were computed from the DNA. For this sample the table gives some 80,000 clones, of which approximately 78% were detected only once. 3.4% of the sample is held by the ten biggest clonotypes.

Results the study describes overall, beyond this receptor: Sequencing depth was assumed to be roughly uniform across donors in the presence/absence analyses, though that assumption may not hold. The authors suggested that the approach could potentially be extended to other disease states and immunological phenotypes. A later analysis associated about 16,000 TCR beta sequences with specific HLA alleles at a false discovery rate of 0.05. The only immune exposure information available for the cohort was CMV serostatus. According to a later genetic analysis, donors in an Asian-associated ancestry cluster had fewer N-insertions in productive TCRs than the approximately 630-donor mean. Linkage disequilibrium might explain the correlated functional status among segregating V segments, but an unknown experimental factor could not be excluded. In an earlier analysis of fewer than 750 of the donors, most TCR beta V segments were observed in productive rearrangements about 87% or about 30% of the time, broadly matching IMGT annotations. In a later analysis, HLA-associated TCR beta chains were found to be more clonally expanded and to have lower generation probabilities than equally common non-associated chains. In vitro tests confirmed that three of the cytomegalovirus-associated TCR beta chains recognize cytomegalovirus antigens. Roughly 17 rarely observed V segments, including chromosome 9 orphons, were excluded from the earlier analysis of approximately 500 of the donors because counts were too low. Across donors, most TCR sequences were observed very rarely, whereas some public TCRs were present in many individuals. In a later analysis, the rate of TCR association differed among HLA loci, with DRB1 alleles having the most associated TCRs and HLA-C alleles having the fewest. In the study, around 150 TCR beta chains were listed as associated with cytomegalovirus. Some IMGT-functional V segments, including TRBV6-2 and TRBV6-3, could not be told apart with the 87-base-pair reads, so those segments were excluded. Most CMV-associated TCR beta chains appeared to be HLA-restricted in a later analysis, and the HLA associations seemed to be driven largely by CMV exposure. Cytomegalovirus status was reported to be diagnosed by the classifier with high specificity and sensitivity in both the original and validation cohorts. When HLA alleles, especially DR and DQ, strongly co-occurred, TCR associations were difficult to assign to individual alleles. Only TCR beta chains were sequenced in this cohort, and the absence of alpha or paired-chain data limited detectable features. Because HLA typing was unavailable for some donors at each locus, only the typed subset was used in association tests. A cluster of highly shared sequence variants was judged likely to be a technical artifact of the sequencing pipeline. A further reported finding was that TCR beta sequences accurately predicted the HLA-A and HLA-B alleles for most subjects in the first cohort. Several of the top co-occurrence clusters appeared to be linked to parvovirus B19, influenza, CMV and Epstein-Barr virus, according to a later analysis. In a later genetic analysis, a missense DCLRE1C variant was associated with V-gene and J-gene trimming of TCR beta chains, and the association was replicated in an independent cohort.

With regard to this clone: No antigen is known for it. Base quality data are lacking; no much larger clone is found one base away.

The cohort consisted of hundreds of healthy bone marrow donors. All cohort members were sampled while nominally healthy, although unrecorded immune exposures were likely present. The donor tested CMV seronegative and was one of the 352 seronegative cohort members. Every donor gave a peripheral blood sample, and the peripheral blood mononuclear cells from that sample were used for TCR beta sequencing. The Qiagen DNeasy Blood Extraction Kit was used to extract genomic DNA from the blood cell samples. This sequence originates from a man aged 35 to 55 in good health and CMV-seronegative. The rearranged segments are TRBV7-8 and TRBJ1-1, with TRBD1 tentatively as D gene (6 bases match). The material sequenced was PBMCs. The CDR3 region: CASSLEGEGLNTEAFF. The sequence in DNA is TGTGCCAGCAGCTTAGAGGGGGAGGGGCTGAACACTGAAGCTTTCTTT.